This TCR beta chain was retrieved from a study of T cell responses to AZD1222 COVID-19 vaccine. Only in-frame clones appear in the TCRdb table, and some are missing; sequencing was by immunoSEQ multiplex PCR. Among around 66,000 clones, about 90% were seen once, and the ten largest hold 15% to 20%. This CDR3 contains 18 residues. After removal of 4 bases from V and 2 bases from J, the junction contained 11 bases not matched to a gene. CDR1 and CDR2 from the germline V gene are SGHTA and FQGTGA. V is TRBV7-3 and J is TRBJ2-3; 11 positions match TRBD2. The source material was peripheral blood, sampled on day 0 of AZD1222 vaccination. This TCR was sampled from an adult in good health. In DNA, the CDR3 is TGTGCCAGCAGCTGGGCAGGGGGACTAGCGGACCTCACAGATACGCAGTATTTT. Translated: CASSWAGGLADLTDTQYF.